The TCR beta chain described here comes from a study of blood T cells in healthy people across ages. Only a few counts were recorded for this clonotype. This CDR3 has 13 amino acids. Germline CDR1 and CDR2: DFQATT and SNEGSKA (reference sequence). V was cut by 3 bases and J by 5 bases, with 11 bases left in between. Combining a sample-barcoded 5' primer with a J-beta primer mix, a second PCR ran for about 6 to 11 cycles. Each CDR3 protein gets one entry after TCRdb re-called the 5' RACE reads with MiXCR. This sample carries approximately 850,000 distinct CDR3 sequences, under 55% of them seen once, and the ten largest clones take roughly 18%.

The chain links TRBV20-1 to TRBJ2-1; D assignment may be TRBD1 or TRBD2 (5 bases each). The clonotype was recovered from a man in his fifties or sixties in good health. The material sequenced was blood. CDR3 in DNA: TGCAGTGCTAGTCGGGACGCTAACAATGAGCAGTTCTTC. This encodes CSASRDANNEQFF.